These T cell receptor beta chains were read from a single sample in a study of blood T cells in healthy people across ages. TCRdb re-called the 5' RACE reads with MiXCR, one entry per CDR3 protein. The profile shows roughly 1.7 million distinct CDR3 sequences, almost 35% of them singletons. The material sequenced was blood. These receptors all stem from a woman in her twenties or thirties in good health. Both conserved end residues are part of each CDR3. Fields, in order: V gene, J gene, CDR3 protein.

v_call: TRBV6-1; j_call: TRBJ2-7; cdr3_aa: CASSDSLTYEQYF
v_call: TRBV20-1; j_call: TRBJ1-4; cdr3_aa: CSAGNRDSREKLFF
v_call: TRBV7-9; j_call: TRBJ2-1; cdr3_aa: CASSSSRTLSSYNEQFF
v_call: TRBV12-3/TRBV12-4; j_call: TRBJ2-5; cdr3_aa: CASSLARGAETQYF
v_call: TRBV10-3; j_call: TRBJ1-2; cdr3_aa: CAISESQGDYGYTF
v_call: TRBV11-2; j_call: TRBJ1-2; cdr3_aa: CASSLGSGISYGYTF
v_call: TRBV7-2; j_call: TRBJ1-4; cdr3_aa: CASSLGQGPNEKLFF
v_call: TRBV29-1; j_call: TRBJ2-3; cdr3_aa: CSVGGLAGPTDTQYF
v_call: TRBV30; j_call: TRBJ1-2; cdr3_aa: CAWSRQTQYGYTF
v_call: TRBV4-1; j_call: TRBJ1-5; cdr3_aa: CASSQEARTQNQPQHF
v_call: TRBV6-6; j_call: TRBJ2-1; cdr3_aa: CASSPGLAGSVEQFF
v_call: TRBV5-1; j_call: TRBJ1-2; cdr3_aa: CASSGGGGYTF
v_call: TRBV13; j_call: TRBJ1-2; cdr3_aa: CASGRETGANYGYTF
v_call: TRBV6-6; j_call: TRBJ2-7; cdr3_aa: CASRSRDGTYEQYF
v_call: TRBV7-2; j_call: TRBJ2-5; cdr3_aa: CASSTDRTETQYF
v_call: TRBV3-1; j_call: TRBJ2-7; cdr3_aa: CASSQGPLNLYEQYF
v_call: TRBV11-2; j_call: TRBJ2-3; cdr3_aa: CASSAGLAGEWGLGTDTQYF
v_call: TRBV12-3/TRBV12-4; j_call: TRBJ2-7; cdr3_aa: CASSLRGRGPYEQYF
v_call: TRBV20-1; j_call: TRBJ1-5; cdr3_aa: CSASRTGLQPQHF